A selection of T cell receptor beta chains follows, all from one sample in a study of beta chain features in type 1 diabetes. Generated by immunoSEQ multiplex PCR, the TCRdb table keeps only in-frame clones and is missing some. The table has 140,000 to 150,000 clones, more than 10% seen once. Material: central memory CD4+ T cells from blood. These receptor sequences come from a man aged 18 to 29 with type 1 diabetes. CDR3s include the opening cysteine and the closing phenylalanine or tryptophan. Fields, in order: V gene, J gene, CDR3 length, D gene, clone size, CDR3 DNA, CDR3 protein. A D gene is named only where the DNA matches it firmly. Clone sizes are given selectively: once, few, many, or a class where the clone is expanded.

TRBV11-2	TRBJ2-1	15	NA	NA	TGTGCCAGCAGCTCTCAGGGTACGGGATACAATGAGCAGTTCTTC	CASSSQGTGYNEQFF
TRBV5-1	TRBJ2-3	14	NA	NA	TGCGCCAGCAGCTTGGGGACAGCCGCCGATACGCAGTATTTT	CASSLGTAADTQYF
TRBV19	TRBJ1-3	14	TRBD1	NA	TGTGCCAGCCTCACAGGGGGCTCCGGAAACACCATATATTTT	CASLTGGSGNTIYF
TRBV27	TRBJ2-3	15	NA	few	TGTGCCAGCAGCCCTACCCGGCTGAGCACAGATACGCAGTATTTT	CASSPTRLSTDTQYF
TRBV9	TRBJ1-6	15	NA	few	TGTGCCAGCAGCGTCTCGGGCAGGGAAAATTCACCCCTCCACTTT	CASSVSGRENSPLHF
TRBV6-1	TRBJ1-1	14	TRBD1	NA	TGTGCCAGCAGTGGACAGGGGGCAAGCACTGAAGCTTTCTTT	CASSGQGASTEAFF
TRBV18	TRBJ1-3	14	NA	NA	TGTGCCAGCTCACTGGAGAAATCTGGAAACACCATATATTTT	CASSLEKSGNTIYF
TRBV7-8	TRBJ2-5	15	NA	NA	TGTGCCAGCAGCTCCAGCCGGATGGGGCAAGAGACCCAGTACTTC	CASSSSRMGQETQYF
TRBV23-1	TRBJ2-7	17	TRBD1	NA	TGCGCCAGCAGTCAATCAGGGGACAGGGAAGTTCCCTACGAGCAGTACTTC	CASSQSGDREVPYEQYF
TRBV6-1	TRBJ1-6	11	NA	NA	TGTGCCAGCAGTGACGGATCACCCCTCCACTTT	CASSDGSPLHF
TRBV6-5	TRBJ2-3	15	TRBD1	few	TGTGCCAGCAGTCTGACAGGGTTCAGCACAGATACGCAGTATTTT	CASSLTGFSTDTQYF
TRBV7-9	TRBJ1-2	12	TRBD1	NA	TGTGCCAGCAGCCGGGACAGCCGGGGCTACACCTTC	CASSRDSRGYTF
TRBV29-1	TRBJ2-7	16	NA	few	TGCAGCGTTGAAGCCCCAGGATCCGGGGTAACCTACGAGCAGTACTTC	CSVEAPGSGVTYEQYF
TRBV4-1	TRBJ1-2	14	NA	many	TGCGCCAGCAGCCAGAGCCCAGGGGACTATGGCTACACCTTC	CASSQSPGDYGYTF
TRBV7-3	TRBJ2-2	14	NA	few	TGTGCCAGCAGCCTTTGGGCCACCACCGGGGAGCTGTTTTTT	CASSLWATTGELFF
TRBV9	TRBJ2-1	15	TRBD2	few	TGTGCCAGCAGCGTCACTAGCGGGGGGTTAGGTGAGCAGTTCTTC	CASSVTSGGLGEQFF
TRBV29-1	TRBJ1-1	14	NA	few	TGCAGCGTTGAAGGGGGGCCCCAAAACACTGAAGCTTTCTTT	CSVEGGPQNTEAFF
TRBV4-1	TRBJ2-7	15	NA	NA	TGCGCCAGCAGCCAACCGTCTAGGGGTTCCGGCGAGCAGTACTTC	CASSQPSRGSGEQYF
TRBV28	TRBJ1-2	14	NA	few	TGTGCCAGCAGTTTATTGCTGGGGTACTATGGCTACACCTTC	CASSLLLGYYGYTF
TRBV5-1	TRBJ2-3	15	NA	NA	TGCGCCAGCACCGCGGGACTCCTGAGCACAGATACGCAGTATTTT	CASTAGLLSTDTQYF
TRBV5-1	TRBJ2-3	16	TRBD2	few	TGCGCCAGCAGCGCTCTAAGCGGGGGGCTGACAGATACGCAGTATTTT	CASSALSGGLTDTQYF
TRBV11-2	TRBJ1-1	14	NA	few	TGTGCCAGCAGCCAAACCCCCATGGGCACTGAAGCTTTCTTT	CASSQTPMGTEAFF
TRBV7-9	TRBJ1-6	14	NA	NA	TGTGCCAGCAGCCCGGCGGGCTATAATTCACCCCTCCACTTT	CASSPAGYNSPLHF
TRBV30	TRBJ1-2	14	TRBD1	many	TGTGCCTGGAGCGACACAGGGGGCGCAGATGGCTACACCTTC	CAWSDTGGADGYTF
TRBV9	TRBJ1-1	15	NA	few	TGTGACAGCAGCGTAGATAACAGGGCGAACACTGAAGCTTTCTTT	CDSSVDNRANTEAFF
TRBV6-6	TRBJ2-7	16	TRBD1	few	TGTGCCAGCAGTTACTCACTGGACAGGGTACCCTACGAGCAGTACTTC	CASSYSLDRVPYEQYF
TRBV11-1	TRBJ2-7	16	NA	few	TGTGCCAGCAGCTTCGGGGAAAATGAAATCTCCTACGAGCAGTACTTC	CASSFGENEISYEQYF
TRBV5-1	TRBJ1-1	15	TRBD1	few	TGCGCCAGCAGCCCAGACAGGGCTGGGCTCGCTGAAGCTTTCTTT	CASSPDRAGLAEAFF
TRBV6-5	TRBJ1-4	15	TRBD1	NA	TGTGCCAGCAGACAAGGACAGGCACCTTATGAAAAACTGTTTTTT	CASRQGQAPYEKLFF
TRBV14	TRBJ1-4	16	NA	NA	TGTGCCAGCAGCCCTCGTTGGAGTTCAACTAATGAAAAACTGTTTTTT	CASSPRWSSTNEKLFF
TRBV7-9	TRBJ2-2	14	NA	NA	TGTGCCAGCAGCCCCGGAGAGGTGTCCGGGGAGCTGTTTTTT	CASSPGEVSGELFF
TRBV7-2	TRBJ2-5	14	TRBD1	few	TGTGCCAGCAGGTCGGGCAGGGGGCAGGAGACCCAGTACTTC	CASRSGRGQETQYF
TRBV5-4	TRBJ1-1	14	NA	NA	TGTGCCAGCAGCTTGGATTCGGGGAGGGATGAAGCTTTCTTT	CASSLDSGRDEAFF
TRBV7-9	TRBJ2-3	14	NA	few	TGTGCCAGCAGCTTAGCTCTGGGGGGTGATACGCAGTATTTT	CASSLALGGDTQYF
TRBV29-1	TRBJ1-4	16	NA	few	TGCAGCGTTGAAGGAGGGGGGCCTGGGACTAATGAAAAACTGTTTTTT	CSVEGGGPGTNEKLFF
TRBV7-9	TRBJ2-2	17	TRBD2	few	TGTGCCAGCAGCTTAGGCGGTAGCGGGGCGAACACCGGGGAGCTGTTTTTT	CASSLGGSGANTGELFF
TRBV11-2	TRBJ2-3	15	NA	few	TGTGCCAGCAGCTCGATTCGGTTTGAGGGAGATACGCAGTATTTT	CASSSIRFEGDTQYF
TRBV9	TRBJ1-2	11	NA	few	TGTGCCAGCAGCGTAGAAGGCACTCTGAACTTC	CASSVEGTLNF
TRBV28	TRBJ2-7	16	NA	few	TGTGCCAGCAGTTTGGTCTTGAGTGAGGGCTACCACGAGCAGTACTTC	CASSLVLSEGYHEQYF
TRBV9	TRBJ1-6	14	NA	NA	TGTGCCAGCAGCGTAGGAGGGGGATTTTCACCCCTCCACTTT	CASSVGGGFSPLHF
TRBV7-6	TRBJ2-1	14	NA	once	TGTGCCAGCAGCTTAGTTCGGGGTTACAATGAGCAGTTCTTC	CASSLVRGYNEQFF
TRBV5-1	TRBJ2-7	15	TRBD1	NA	TGCGCCAGCACCCTGGGGACAGGGGGCCTATACGAGCAGTACTTC	CASTLGTGGLYEQYF
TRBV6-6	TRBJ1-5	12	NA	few	TGTGCCAGCAGTTCCGAAAATCAGCCCCAGCATTTT	CASSSENQPQHF
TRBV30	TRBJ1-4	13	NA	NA	TGTGCCTGGAGTTGGTTGTTTAATGAAAAACTGTTTTTT	CAWSWLFNEKLFF